This T cell receptor beta chain was captured in a study of identical twins' blood T cells. Between the trimmed V and J ends, which lost 1 base and 11 bases, there was a span of 14 bases. The germline gives CDR1 SSHAT, CDR2 FNYEAQ (reference sequence). The CDR3 loop spans 13 amino acids. One entry per CDR3 protein results from TCRdb running MiXCR on the 5' RACE reads. The table records 350,000 to 400,000 distinct CDR3 sequences, over 25% of them present only once. Source material: PBMCs. The rearrangement links TRBV7-7 to TRBJ1-1; D remains unclear. This sequence was found in a woman aged 18-49 years in good health. The CDR3 DNA reads as TGTGCCAGCAGCTTAGTAACGGACGGTGAGGCTTTCTTT. Translation gives CASSLVTDGEAFF.